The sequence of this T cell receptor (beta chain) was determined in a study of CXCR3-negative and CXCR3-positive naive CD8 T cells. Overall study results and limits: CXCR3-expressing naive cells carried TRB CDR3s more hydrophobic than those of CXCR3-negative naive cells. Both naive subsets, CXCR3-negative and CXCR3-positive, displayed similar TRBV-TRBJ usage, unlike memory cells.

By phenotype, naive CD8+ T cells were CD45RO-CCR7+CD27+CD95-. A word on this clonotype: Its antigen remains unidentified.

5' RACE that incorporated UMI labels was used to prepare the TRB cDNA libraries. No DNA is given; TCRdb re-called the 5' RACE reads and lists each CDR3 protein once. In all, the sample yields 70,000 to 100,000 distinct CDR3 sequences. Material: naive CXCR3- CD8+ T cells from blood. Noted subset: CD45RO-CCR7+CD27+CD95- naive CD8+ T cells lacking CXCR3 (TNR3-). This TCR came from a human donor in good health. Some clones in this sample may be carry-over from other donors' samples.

The CDR3 reads CAITESSGDTYNEQFF. The chain employs TRBV10-3 and TRBJ2-1. CDR3 length: 16 amino acids. Germline V gene data show CDR1 as ENHRY and CDR2 as SYGVKD.